The present entry profiles one T cell receptor beta chain with its context. What antigen it recognizes has not been identified. No base-level quality is on record; no much larger clone is a single base apart. These data are taken from a study of blood T cell repertoires in COVID-19 (dated by TCRdb to about 2020). Regarding the research as a whole: Collaborator samples came from the United States, Italy and Spain and covered acute and convalescent phases of COVID-19. The prospective study material was composed of cDNA or gDNA derived from T cells, B-cell-depleted T cells, or PBMCs. Nearly every sample came with metadata listing a de-identified subject ID, COVID-19 status, age in years and sex. Subjects who had been exposed to COVID-19, were actively infected with it, or had recovered from it provided the deeply sampled blood TCRbeta repertoires that made up the dataset. HLA class I and class II types, where available, came from metadata supplied by the sample provider rather than from assay-based typing. The repertoires were released in a freely available public database meant as a resource for research on the immune response to SARS-CoV-2. Samples were obtained from the ongoing ImmuneRACE study (first 160 participants) and from 1,200 or so subjects provided by 6 global collaborators. The full study reports these points: The amount of clinical and demographic metadata varied by source and participant and was provided uncurated.

Each collaborating institution followed its own protocols to collect whole blood in K2EDTA tubes. Collaborator samples were shipped for TCRbeta analysis as frozen whole blood, isolated PBMCs, or DNA extracted from either sample type. TCRbeta CDR3 regions were amplified from genomic DNA by means of the immunoSEQ Assay, a bias-controlled multiplex PCR. Under the source paper's analysis protocol: Within the assay, amplification of reference gene primers was used to estimate how many nucleated cells each sample contained. To quantify the absolute abundance of each unique TCRbeta CDR3 rearrangement, sequence reads were collapsed and filtered. For each sample, productive Simpson clonality was calculated by taking the square root of Simpson's diversity index across productive rearrangements. In its TCRdb copy, this immuneACCESS table keeps in-frame sequences only and misses some clones. Where compared with another copy, unresolved V genes explain less than half of these, and the others have no known cause. The DNA gave D and trimming, while V, J and clone size come from that table. In this sample the table shows about 210,000 clones, about 91% of which occur a single time. The ten largest clones capture 4% to 6% of the sample.

Sequences were obtained from peripheral blood. This sequence was found in a woman aged 40 to 49 with acute or convalescent COVID-19.

The nucleotides read TGTGCCAGCAGCTTAATCTCTGGCACAGATACGCAGTATTTT. Its protein reads: CASSLISGTDTQYF. The sequence joins TRBV7-3 to TRBJ2-3; no D gene is confidently identified. Including the terminal cysteine and phenylalanine, the CDR3 comprises 14 residues. The CDR3 DNA has 42 bases and is translated from base 1. In the germline V gene, CDR1 corresponds to SGHTA and CDR2 to FQGTGA. The V end loses 1 base and the J end loses 1 base, and a stretch of 6 bases separates them. Joined to the reference TRBV7-3 and TRBJ2-3 proteins, this CDR3 gives the full variable domain: GAGVSQTPSNKVTEKGKYVELRCDPISGHTALYWYRQSLGQGPEFLIYFQGTGAADDSGLPNDRFFAVRPEGSVSTLKIQRTERGDSAVYLCASSLISGTDTQYFGPGTRLTVL.